The clone carrying this T cell receptor beta chain came up a few times. The germline V and J ends were trimmed by 0 bases and 7 bases, with 8 bases remaining between them. The CDR3 length is 14 residues. Germline CDR1 reads SGHRS; CDR2 reads YFSETQ. The sample comes from a study of blood T cell repertoires in COVID-19. Study summary: Italy, Spain and the United States were the sources of the convalescent and acute COVID-19 samples.

The data were produced by immunoSEQ multiplex PCR, yet TCRdb's version contains in-frame clones alone and is incomplete. Found here are about 93,000 clones, about nine tenths of them singletons; the top ten hold 2% to 3%. The sequencing input was peripheral blood. J is TRBJ1-6 and V is TRBV5-1; D not certain. The clonotype originates from a man aged 45-65 years with acute or convalescent COVID-19. The CDR3 reads CASSLGGWNSPLHF. CDR3 DNA sequence: TGCGCCAGCAGCTTGGGCGGATGGAATTCACCCCTCCACTTT.